A selection of T cell receptor beta chains follows, all from one sample in a study of blood T cell repertoires in COVID-19. Sequencing was performed with immunoSEQ multiplex PCR; in TCRdb, only in-frame clones are kept and a portion is missing. The sample yields some 240,000 clones, roughly 82% seen once. The sequenced sample consisted of peripheral blood. These TCRs come from a woman aged 40 to 50 who had recovered from COVID-19. CDR3s include the opening cysteine and the closing phenylalanine or tryptophan.

v_gene	j_gene	CDR3aa
TRBV5-1	TRBJ2-2	CASSLRWAGGDTGGELFF
TRBV11-1	TRBJ1-1	CASSLWGDGGTEAFF
TRBV19	TRBJ2-6	CASSRQGSGANVLTF
TRBV9	TRBJ2-3	CASSPLGQGRIKAGTDTQYF
TRBV7-2	TRBJ1-1	CASSLAWSTIEAFF
TRBV7-6	TRBJ1-4	CASRQRPGTNEKLFF
TRBV15	TRBJ2-3	CATSREGRGPTDTQYF
TRBV19	TRBJ1-2	CASSQGAGGYTF
TRBV3-1/TRBV3-2	TRBJ1-2	CASSRTGLDYGYTF
TRBV5-7	TRBJ1-1	CASSLAEGQGNLNTEAFF
TRBV28	TRBJ2-7	CASSSLNPQPYEQYF
TRBV5-1	TRBJ2-3	CASSSGTSGGSDTQYF
TRBV2	TRBJ2-5	CASNRLGQETQYF
TRBV7-2	TRBJ2-3	CASSFRQGETDTQYF
TRBV5-1	TRBJ2-7	CASSSGQGYEQYF
TRBV5-5	TRBJ2-1	CASSLVASGGVINEQFF
TRBV6-6	TRBJ1-2	CASSPRQAPGGYTF
TRBV7-6	TRBJ1-6	CASSETARQGHSPLHF
TRBV24-1	TRBJ2-2	CATSEPGQGPLFF
TRBV10-1	TRBJ2-1	CASSEARGGPSGEQFF
TRBV7-2	TRBJ2-7	CASSLSSTGESYEQYF
TRBV3-1/TRBV3-2	TRBJ2-3	CASSATSGDTQYF
TRBV4-1	TRBJ1-6	CASSLDGTGGSPLHF
TRBV4-2	TRBJ2-7	CASSLDTTGAYEQYF
TRBV9	TRBJ2-3	CASSVAAGRTDTQYF
TRBV18	TRBJ2-7	CASSPTPTGAGYEQYF
TRBV27	TRBJ1-1	CASSFAGATEAFF
TRBV2	TRBJ2-2	CASREQGNTGELFF
TRBV19	TRBJ1-5	CASTTGLGQPQHF
TRBV19	TRBJ2-2	CASSIGSGANTGELFF
TRBV20-1	TRBJ1-1	CRMARQTEAFF
TRBV11-2	TRBJ2-7	CASSPQGGGGYEQYF
TRBV6-5	TRBJ1-6	CASQGILGSPLHF
TRBV20-1	TRBJ1-1	CSASGRRDTEAFF
TRBV5-5	TRBJ1-2	CASSLLGDGYTF
TRBV7-3	TRBJ2-1	CASSLSDRGQSEQFF
TRBV5-1	TRBJ1-6	CASSSIDGVDSPLHF
TRBV5-6	TRBJ1-6	CASSGPPGQGNSPLHF
TRBV7-3	TRBJ2-1	CASSLAGGGAYNEQFF
TRBV9	TRBJ1-4	CASSVGIQGVGEKLFF
TRBV27	TRBJ1-2	CASNQKTGLTLGAVWYTF
TRBV5-5	TRBJ1-1	CASSFEVDTEAFF
TRBV27	TRBJ1-1	CASSFAGFGTEAFF
TRBV5-1	TRBJ2-7	CASSLGTGVRNEQYF
TRBV20-1	TRBJ1-5	CSASSGTGDWQPQHF
TRBV7-2	TRBJ2-7	CASSIIAGVDEQYF
TRBV29-1	TRBJ1-3	CSVSEGDTIYF
TRBV6-5	TRBJ2-5	CASSSDRGGTQYF
TRBV28	TRBJ2-6	CASRTNTNLPNVLTF